Listed here is a single TCR beta chain. The antigen is unknown. This table comes from immunoSEQ multiplex PCR, and its TCRdb copy is limited to in-frame clones, with some not included. The repertoire holds tens of thousands of clones, with approximately 90% as singletons. The data derive from a study of neoadjuvant nivolumab and ipilimumab in lung cancer. Germline lookup yields CDR1 SGHTA and CDR2 FQGNSA. The CDR3 runs to 15 residues. Trimming left V 5 bases short and J 2 bases short, with 16 bases between. Study-level points and caveats: Only a single major-pathologic-response sample was available for clonality analysis. From pretherapy to surgery, tumor richness and clonality rose with dual therapy.

The sequenced sample was blood, obtained before neoadjuvant nivolumab, alone or with ipilimumab. This TCR was sampled from an adult with non-small cell lung cancer. Some clones in this sample may be carry-over from other donors' samples. The chain combines TRBV7-2 with TRBJ2-7; D possibly corresponds to TRBD2 (5 bases). The CDR3 DNA sequence: TGTGCCAGCAGCCTCCGTCTCCTGGGAGCCTACGAGCAGTACTTC. The encoded protein is CASSLRLLGAYEQYF.